These 15 T cell receptor beta chains were sequenced from one sample in a study of beta chain features in type 1 diabetes. Of the isolated RNA, all was reverse transcribed, and so the sequenced material was expressed TCRB transcripts. Method: immunoSEQ multiplex PCR; TCRdb's copy keeps in-frame clones and lacks some. The sample contains 250,000 to 350,000 clones, 13% to 15% of which appear only once. Sequencing input: central memory CD4+ T cells from blood. These receptors all come from a man aged 25 to 40 in good health.

In this sample, this clone turned up a few times. J is TRBJ2-5 and V is TRBV5-6; unclear D gene. This CDR3 has 11 amino acids. V was pared by 0 bases and J by 3 bases, with 0 bases between. Germline V gene data show CDR1 as SGHDT and CDR2 as YYEEEE. Here the CDR3 DNA reads TGTGCCAGCAGCTTGGAAGAGACCCAGTACTTC. This translates into CASSLEETQYF.

The sample holds a few counts of this clone. The chain combines TRBV4-3 with TRBJ1-2; 7 bases agree with TRBD1. J gave up 8 bases and V 0 bases, and 9 bases lay outside the gene matches. CDR3 size: 15 residues. Germline V gives CDR1 LGHNA, CDR2 YSLEER. CDR3 in DNA: TGCGCCAGCAGCCAAGATATCTACAGGGGAGGAGGCTACACCTTC. As protein: CASSQDIYRGGGYTF.

In its sample, this clone was seen a few times. The V gene is TRBV7-2, the J gene TRBJ2-7; D is possibly TRBD2 (6 bases). The CDR3 consists of 14 residues. The germline V gene encodes CDR1 SGHTA and CDR2 FQGNSA. Trimming removed 1 base from V and 5 bases from J, with 12 bases in between. The CDR3 loop is CASSLGQRANEQYF. The CDR3, as DNA: TGTGCCAGCAGCTTAGGCCAGCGGGCCAACGAGCAGTACTTC.

This clone was found many times. The chain has TRBV2 and TRBJ1-5; D might be TRBD1 (5 bases). The CDR3 extends over 16 amino acids. The germline V gene encodes CDR1 SNHLY and CDR2 FYNNEI. V gave up 5 bases and J gave up 7 bases, with 21 bases separating them. The CDR3 reads CASSFRDRAAGQPQHF. The CDR3 DNA reads TGTGCCAGCAGTTTTCGGGACCGGGCCGCGGGGCAGCCCCAGCATTTT.

This clone was recorded a few times. The chain has TRBV5-1 and TRBJ2-1; the match to TRBD2 covers 12 bases. CDR1 SGHRS and CDR2 YFSETQ come from the germline V gene. The CDR3 length is 15 residues. With V trimmed by 4 bases and J by 4 bases, 3 bases remained unmatched. The CDR3 nucleotides are TGCGCCAGCAGCCCCACTAGCGGGGGGTACAATGAGCAGTTCTTC. Its translation is CASSPTSGGYNEQFF.

In its sample, this clone was seen a few times. The chain combines TRBV2 with TRBJ2-2; 9 bases are a match to TRBD1. This CDR3 is 15 amino acids long. V shed 6 bases and J 2 bases; nucleotides not matched to a gene: 4. Germline CDR1 is SNHLY and CDR2 is FYNNEI. DNA of the CDR3: TGTGCCAGCAGAAGACAGGGGGGAAACACCGGGGAGCTGTTTTTT. It translates to CASRRQGGNTGELFF.

This clone was counted many times. The rearrangement links TRBV4-1 to TRBJ1-1; weak D call: TRBD1 (6 bases). Trimming took off 4 bases at V and 7 bases at J, with 25 bases between the two ends. In germline, CDR1 is MGHRA, CDR2 YSYEKL. The CDR3 covers 17 residues. DNA of the CDR3: TGCGCCAGCAGCCTGCAGAAAACCCTTCCAGGGGTTCATGAAGCTTTCTTT. Translation gives CASSLQKTLPGVHEAFF.

J is TRBJ2-3 and V is TRBV5-4, with D possibly being TRBD2 (6 bases). V dropped 0 bases and J dropped 1 base, with 6 bases sitting between them. Germline V CDR1 and CDR2: SGHNT, YYREEE (reference sequence). This CDR3 region has 14 residues. The CDR3 region is CASSLGGGTDTQYF. In DNA, the CDR3 is TGTGCCAGCAGCTTGGGGGGGGGCACAGATACGCAGTATTTT.

V and J are TRBV6-1 and TRBJ2-4; D is uncertain. There are 20 residues in the CDR3. The germline V gene encodes CDR1 MNHNS and CDR2 SASEGT. V lost 4 bases, J lost 0 bases, and 25 bases lay in between. The CDR3 DNA is TGTGCCAGCAGTGCCCGCTTAACTACAGCCGATATATTAGCCAAAAACATTCAGTACTTC. Protein product: CASSARLTTADILAKNIQYF.

This clone was counted between two and nine times. The chain combines TRBV5-1 with TRBJ1-6; a weak D match, TRBD1 (5 bases). CDR1 and CDR2 (germline): SGHRS, YFSETQ. The CDR3 extends over 16 amino acids. V gave up 1 base and J gave up 7 bases, with 15 bases separating them. For the CDR3, the DNA is TGCGCCAGCAGCTTGTGGAGCACAGGTAGCAATTCACCCCTCCACTTT. It encodes CASSLWSTGSNSPLHF.

The V and J genes are TRBV2 and TRBJ2-7; TRBD2 matches 9 bases. The CDR3 has 13 residues. The V gene end was trimmed by 6 bases and the J gene end by 7 bases; junction bases not matched to a gene: 7. Germline assignment: CDR1 SNHLY and CDR2 FYNNEI. This chain's CDR3 is CASSAGLALEQYF. The CDR3 bases are TGTGCCAGCAGCGCAGGACTAGCGCTGGAGCAGTACTTC.

This clone was detected only a few times. The chain employs TRBV30 and TRBJ2-3; 8 nucleotides match TRBD2. Germline V gene sequence: CDR1 GTSNPN, CDR2 SVGIG (reference sequence). This CDR3 is 15 amino acids long. V was pared by 2 bases and J by 4 bases, with 8 bases of the junction left unmatched. The CDR3: CAWSYGGRMPDTQYF. The CDR3 nucleotides are TGTGCCTGGAGTTATGGCGGGAGGATGCCAGATACGCAGTATTTT.

The chain joins TRBV30 to TRBJ1-2; 11 bases fit TRBD1. The germline gives CDR1 GTSNPN, CDR2 SVGIG (reference sequence). The CDR3 runs to 14 residues. V trimming: 6 bases; J trimming: 7 bases; junction bases outside the gene matches: 10. CDR3 in amino acids: CACAKDRGLSGYTF. As DNA, the CDR3 is TGTGCCTGCGCGAAGGACAGGGGGCTTAGTGGCTACACCTTC.

The CDR3 sequence is CSVEDPGADTQYF. CDR3 in DNA: TGCAGCGTTGAAGATCCCGGCGCAGATACGCAGTATTTT. The chain recombines TRBV29-1 with TRBJ2-3; D unresolved. V was cut by 0 bases and J by 4 bases, with 8 bases left in between. The CDR3 totals 13 residues. CDR1 is SQVTM, CDR2 ANQGSEA, per germline.

This clone was seen only a few times. This sequence joins TRBV27 and TRBJ2-3; 10 nucleotides align to TRBD2. Germline CDR1 and CDR2: MNHEY and SMNVEV (reference sequence). This CDR3 has 16 amino acids. Losses at the gene ends were 6 bases for V and 6 bases for J; bases not matched to a gene: 12. CDR3 sequence reads: CASSLSSGRRGDTQYF. DNA for the CDR3: TGTGCCAGCAGCCTTTCTAGCGGGAGACGTGGGGATACGCAGTATTTT.